The 3 T cell receptor beta chains below were found in one sample sequenced in a study of response to subunit inactivated influenza vaccine. TCRdb called the RT-PCR reads again in MiXCR, with one record for every CDR3 protein. The repertoire holds 750,000 to 850,000 distinct CDR3 sequences, roughly 18% seen once, with roughly a tenth in the top ten. Sequences were derived from PBMCs from blood, sampled 4 to 6 days after vaccination. The receptors stem from a man between 45 and 60 years old who received an inactivated influenza vaccine.

Only a few counts were recorded for this clonotype. The V gene is TRBV6-5, the J gene TRBJ2-5; tentative D call: TRBD2 (6 bases). The CDR3 is 16 amino acids. The V gene lost 0 bases and the J gene lost 6 bases, with 17 bases spanning the gap. The germline CDR1 and CDR2 sequences are MNHEY and SVGAGI. CDR3 residues: CASSYSSGSLRKTQYF. The CDR3 nucleotides are TGTGCCAGCAGTTACTCGTCCGGGAGTCTTCGAAAGACCCAGTACTTC.

The rearrangement joins TRBV20-1 to TRBJ2-4, with 7 bases fitting TRBD2. V lost 3 bases and J lost 8; bases outside the gene matches: 10. The CDR3 runs to 14 residues. Germline V gene sequence: CDR1 DFQATT, CDR2 SNEGSKA (reference sequence). The CDR3 coding sequence is TGCAGTGCTAGCTCCTTGCTGGGAGGGGACATTCAGTACTTC. Its translation: CSASSLLGGDIQYF.

This rearrangement joins TRBV4-2 to TRBJ1-3; TRBD1 is a possible D gene (5 bases). V was clipped by 2 bases and J by 0 bases, with 14 bases between them. Germline loops: CDR1 LGHNA, CDR2 YNFKEQ. The CDR3 runs 17 residues. The CDR3 spells CASSQPRTGDSGNTIYF. For the CDR3, the DNA is TGTGCCAGCAGCCAACCTAGGACGGGGGACTCTGGAAACACCATATATTTT.